Sequencing of this TCR beta chain was carried out in a study of blood T cell repertoires in COVID-19. Turning to the study itself: Both acute and convalescent COVID-19 samples were obtained from the United States, Italy and Spain.

Original handling: Counts of nucleated cells, estimated from reference gene primer amplification, were obtained. TCRdb's copy holds only in-frame clones and misses some; the assay was immunoSEQ multiplex PCR. That table gives V, J and clone size, and the DNA gave D and trimming. The table records tens of thousands of clones, 89% of them present only once. Trimming removed 1 base at V and 8 bases at J, with 17 bases between. The V gene's germline CDR1 is LGHDT and CDR2 YNNKEL (reference sequence). The CDR3 spans 15 residues. Seattle's enrolled individuals joined amid active infection and were then monitored longitudinally.

The TCR sequence derives from a man aged 55 to 70 with COVID-19, enrolled during active disease. This rearrangement joins TRBV3-1 (or the pseudogene TRBV3-2) to TRBJ1-2, with D maybe TRBD1 (5 bases). The sample taken for sequencing was peripheral blood. Here the CDR3 DNA reads TGTGCCAGCAGCCAAGCAGGGAAGGGTCTTTGGGGCTACACCTTC. It yields the protein CASSQAGKGLWGYTF.